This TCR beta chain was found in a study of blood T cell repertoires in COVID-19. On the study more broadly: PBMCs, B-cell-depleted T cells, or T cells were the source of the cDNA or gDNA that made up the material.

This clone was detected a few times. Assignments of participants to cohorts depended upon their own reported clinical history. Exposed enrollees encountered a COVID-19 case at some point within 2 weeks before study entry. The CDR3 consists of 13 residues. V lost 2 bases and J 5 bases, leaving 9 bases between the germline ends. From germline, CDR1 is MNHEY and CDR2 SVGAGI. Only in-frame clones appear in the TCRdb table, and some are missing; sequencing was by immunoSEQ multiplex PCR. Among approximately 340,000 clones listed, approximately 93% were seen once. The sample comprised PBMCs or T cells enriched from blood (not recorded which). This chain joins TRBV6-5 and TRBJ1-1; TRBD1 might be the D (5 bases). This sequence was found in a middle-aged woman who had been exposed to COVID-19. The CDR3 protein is CASSYAGPTEAFF. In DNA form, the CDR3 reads TGTGCCAGCAGTTACGCGGGACCAACTGAAGCTTTCTTT.